The T cell receptor beta chain under discussion was sequenced for a study of blood T cell repertoires in COVID-19. On the study more broadly: Samples representing acute and convalescent COVID-19 were sourced from the United States, Italy and Spain. PBMCs, B-cell-depleted T cells, or T cells provided the cDNA or gDNA that made up the material.

V lost 5 bases, J lost 3 bases, and 7 bases stayed unmatched. This CDR3 comprises 16 residues. CDR1 is SGHNT and CDR2 is YYREEE in the germline V gene (reference sequence). A Seattle source enrolled patients during active infection and followed them longitudinally. In the original workflow: Estimation of nucleated cell counts was performed using reference gene primer amplification. TCRdb's copy holds only in-frame clones and misses some; the assay was immunoSEQ multiplex PCR. V and J calls and clone size are as listed in that table; D and trimming were resolved from the DNA. This table holds 85,000 to 120,000 clones, roughly 92% found once.

The sample comprised peripheral blood. This TCR was sampled from a woman between 50 and 59 years old with COVID-19, enrolled during active disease. The chain has TRBV5-4 and TRBJ2-3, with 12 nucleotides matching TRBD2. Written as DNA, the CDR3 is TGTGCCAGCAGACCTGGACTAGCGGGGCCGACAGATACGCAGTATTTT. It is translated as CASRPGLAGPTDTQYF.